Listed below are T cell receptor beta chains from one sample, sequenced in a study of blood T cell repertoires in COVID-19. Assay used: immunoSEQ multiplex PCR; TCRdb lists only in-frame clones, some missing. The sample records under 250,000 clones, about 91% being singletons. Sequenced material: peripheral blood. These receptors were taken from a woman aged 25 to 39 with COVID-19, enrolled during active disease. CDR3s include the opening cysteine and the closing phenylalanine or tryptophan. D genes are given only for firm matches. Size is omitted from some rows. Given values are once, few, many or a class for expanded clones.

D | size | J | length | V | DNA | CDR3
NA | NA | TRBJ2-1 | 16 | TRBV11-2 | TGTGCCAGCAGCTTATTGGCGGACTGGAACGCCAATGAGCAGTTCTTC | CASSLLADWNANEQFF
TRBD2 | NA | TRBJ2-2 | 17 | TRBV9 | TGTGCCAGCAGCGTAGTGGCAGCGGGAGAGCCCACCGGGGAGCTGTTTTTT | CASSVVAAGEPTGELFF
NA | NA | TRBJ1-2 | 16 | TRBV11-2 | TGTGCCAGCAGCTTACCGGGAACAGGGACGGTCTATGGCTACACCTTC | CASSLPGTGTVYGYTF
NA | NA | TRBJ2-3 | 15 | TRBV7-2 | TGTGCCAGCAGCTCCCAGGGTCGAGGCACAGATACGCAGTATTTT | CASSSQGRGTDTQYF
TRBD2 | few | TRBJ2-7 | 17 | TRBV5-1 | TGCGCCAGCAGCTTGGGTGGCTCTCTAGCGGGGCTCTACGAGCAGTACTTC | CASSLGGSLAGLYEQYF
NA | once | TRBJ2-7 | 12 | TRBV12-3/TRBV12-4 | TGTGCCAGCAGTTACCGGGACTCCGAGCAGTACTTC | CASSYRDSEQYF
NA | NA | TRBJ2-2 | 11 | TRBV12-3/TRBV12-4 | TGTGCCAGCAGTAGCCCCGGGGAGCTGTTTTTT | CASSSPGELFF
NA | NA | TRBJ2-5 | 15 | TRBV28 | TGTGCCCTCTCCCAGGCGGCGGGGGCCCAAGAGACCCAGTACTTC | CALSQAAGAQETQYF
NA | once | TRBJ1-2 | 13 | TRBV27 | TGTGCCAGCAGTTTATCACGAGACTATGGCTACACCTTC | CASSLSRDYGYTF
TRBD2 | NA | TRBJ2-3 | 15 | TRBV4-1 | TGCGCCAGCAGCCAAGGTGGGAGGGCGACAGATACGCAGTATTTT | CASSQGGRATDTQYF
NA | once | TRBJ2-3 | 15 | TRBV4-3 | TGCGCCAGCAGACAGATGGACAGCTCCACAGATACGCAGTATTTT | CASRQMDSSTDTQYF
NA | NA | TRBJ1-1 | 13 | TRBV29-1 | TGCAGCGCCAAACAGGTTATGAACACTGAAGCTTTCTTT | CSAKQVMNTEAFF
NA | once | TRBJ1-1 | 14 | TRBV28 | TGTGCCAGCAGTTTAGTCGAGGGGAGGACTGAAGCTTTCTTT | CASSLVEGRTEAFF
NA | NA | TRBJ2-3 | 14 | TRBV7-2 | TGTGCCAGCAGCTTAGACATAACGGGGGATACGCAGTATTTT | CASSLDITGDTQYF
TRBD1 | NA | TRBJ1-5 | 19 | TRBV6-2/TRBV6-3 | TGTGCCAGCAGTTACCTCAAATTCTCCGGGGACAGGAACAATCAGCCCCAGCATTTT | CASSYLKFSGDRNNQPQHF
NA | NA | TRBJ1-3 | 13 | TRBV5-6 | TGTGCCAGCAGTGGGACATCCGGAAACACCATATATTTT | CASSGTSGNTIYF
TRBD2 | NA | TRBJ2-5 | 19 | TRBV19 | TGTGCCAGTAGTATAGATACCCCTGGGCTAGCGGGAGGGGAAGAGACCCAGTACTTC | CASSIDTPGLAGGEETQYF
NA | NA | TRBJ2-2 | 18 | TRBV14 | TGTGCCAGCAGCCCCACGGGTCCCCTAAATTACAACACCGGGGAGCTGTTTTTT | CASSPTGPLNYNTGELFF
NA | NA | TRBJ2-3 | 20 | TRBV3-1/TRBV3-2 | TGTGCCAGCAGCCAGGTATTCCTGATCAGCTCCGGGCACCGGGAAAATACGCAGTATTTT | CASSQVFLISSGHRENTQYF
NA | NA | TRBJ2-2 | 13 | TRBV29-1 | TGCAGCGTTGGAGGAGCGGTCCCCGGGGAGCTGTTTTTT | CSVGGAVPGELFF
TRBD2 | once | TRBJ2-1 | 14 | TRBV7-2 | TGTGCCAGCAGCCGGACTAGCGTCTACAATGAGCAGTTCTTC | CASSRTSVYNEQFF
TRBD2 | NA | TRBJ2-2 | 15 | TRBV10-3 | TGTGCCATCAAGGCGGGGGGTCCCGCCACCGGGGAGCTGTTTTTT | CAIKAGGPATGELFF
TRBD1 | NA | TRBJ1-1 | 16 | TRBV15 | TGTGCCACCAGCAGAGGCAAAGGGGGCTCGGGCACTGAAGCTTTCTTT | CATSRGKGGSGTEAFF
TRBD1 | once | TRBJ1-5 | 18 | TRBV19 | TGTGCCAGTAGTATCGGGGGCTTTAGACAGGGACCCAATCAGCCCCAGCATTTT | CASSIGGFRQGPNQPQHF
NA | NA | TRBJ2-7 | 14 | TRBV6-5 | TGTGCCAGCAGTCCCGGGGAGAGCTCCTACGAGCAGTACTTC | CASSPGESSYEQYF
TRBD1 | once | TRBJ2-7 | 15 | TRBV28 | TGTGCCAGCAGGGGGGACAGGGCATCCCCCTACGAGCAGTACTTC | CASRGDRASPYEQYF
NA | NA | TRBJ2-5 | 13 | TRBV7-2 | TGTGCCAGCAGCCGCTGGGAGCGGGAGACCCAGTACTTC | CASSRWERETQYF
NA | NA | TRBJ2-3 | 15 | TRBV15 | TGTGCCACCGGACAGCCACACGAACCCACAGATACGCAGTATTTT | CATGQPHEPTDTQYF
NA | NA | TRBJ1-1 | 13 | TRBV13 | TGTGCCAGCAGCTTCGCGAGGAACACTGAAGCTTTCTTT | CASSFARNTEAFF
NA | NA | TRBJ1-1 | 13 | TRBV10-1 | TGCGCCAGCACAGGGATGATTGGCACTGAAGCTTTCTTT | CASTGMIGTEAFF
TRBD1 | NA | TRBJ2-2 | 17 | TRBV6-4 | TGTGCCAGCAGCACCCGGGACAGGGGAGGTGACACCGGGGAGCTGTTTTTT | CASSTRDRGGDTGELFF
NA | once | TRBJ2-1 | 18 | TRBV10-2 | TGCGCCACCTCCCCGGGACTGCCACCCAAATACTCCTACAATGAGCAGTTCTTC | CATSPGLPPKYSYNEQFF
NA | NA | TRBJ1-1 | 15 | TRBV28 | TGTGCCAGCAGTGAGCTAGGGGGGGCGAACACTGAAGCTTTCTTT | CASSELGGANTEAFF
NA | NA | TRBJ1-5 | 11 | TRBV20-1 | TGCAGTGCTGGACAATCGCAGCCCCAGCATTTT | CSAGQSQPQHF
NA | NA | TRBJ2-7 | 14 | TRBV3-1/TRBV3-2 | TGTGCCAGCAGCCAAGAGGTACAGGCCTACGAGCAGTACTTC | CASSQEVQAYEQYF
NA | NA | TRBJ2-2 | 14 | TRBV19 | TGTGCCAGTAGTGGGGGCAGGGGTTCCGGGGAGCTGTTTTTT | CASSGGRGSGELFF
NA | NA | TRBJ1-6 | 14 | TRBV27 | TGTGCCAGCAGTTCAGGACAGTTTATGGGTCCCCTCCACTTT | CASSSGQFMGPLHF
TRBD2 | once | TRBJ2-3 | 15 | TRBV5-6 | TGTGCCAGCAGCCGGACTAGCGGGTTTACAGATACGCAGTATTTT | CASSRTSGFTDTQYF
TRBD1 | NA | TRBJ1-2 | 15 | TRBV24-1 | TGTGCCACCAGCCCAACAGGGGAAGAGGCCTATGGCTACACCTTC | CATSPTGEEAYGYTF
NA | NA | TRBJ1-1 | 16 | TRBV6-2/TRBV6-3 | TGTGCCAGCAGTTATCCTTCGGGACAAGGCGGCACTGAAGCTTTCTTT | CASSYPSGQGGTEAFF
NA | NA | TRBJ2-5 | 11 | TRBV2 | TGTGCCAGCAAGATGGGCAGGGACCAGTACTTC | CASKMGRDQYF
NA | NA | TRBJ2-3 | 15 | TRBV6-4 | TGTGCCAGCAGTGAAGCAGGAACTAGCACAGATACGCAGTATTTT | CASSEAGTSTDTQYF
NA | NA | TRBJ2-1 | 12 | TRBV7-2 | TGTGCCAGCAGCTCCTATACAGGGGAGCAGTTCTTC | CASSSYTGEQFF
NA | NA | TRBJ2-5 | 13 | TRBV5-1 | TGCGCCAGCAGCCCCTCCGTTGGCGAGACCCAGTACTTC | CASSPSVGETQYF
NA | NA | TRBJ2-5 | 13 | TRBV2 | TGTGCCAGCAGTCCAGGGTACCAAGAGACCCAGTACTTC | CASSPGYQETQYF